This is a list of T cell receptor beta chains from one sample in a study of cytomegalovirus exposure and HLA in healthy donors. Generated by immunoSEQ multiplex PCR, the TCRdb table keeps only in-frame clones and is missing some. The data hold 140,000 to 150,000 clones, with 60% to 75% observed a single time. Sequencing input: PBMCs. Receptors were obtained from a man younger than 45 in good health and CMV-seronegative. CDR3s leave out the opening cysteine and the closing phenylalanine or tryptophan. Some rows have no size entry. The others give once, few or many, or a class for an expanded clone.

NA | TRBJ1-1 | TRBV19 | ASSQGGWDTEAF
NA | TRBJ1-1 | TRBV18 | ASSPYDGTEAF
NA | TRBJ1-5 | TRBV28 | ASSSERGFYSNQPQH
once | TRBJ2-1 | TRBV11-3 | ASSFARGNEQF
once | TRBJ2-3 | TRBV6-4 | ASSVESGIDTQY
NA | TRBJ2-7 | TRBV27 | ASSLSGGYEQY
NA | TRBJ2-3 | TRBV4-1 | ASSQKLERTTDTQY
NA | TRBJ1-2 | TRBV10-3 | AISVTSPIYGYT
NA | TRBJ2-7 | TRBV29-1 | SVRTSGSGYEQY
NA | TRBJ2-1 | TRBV30 | AWKAGMTSYNEQF
NA | TRBJ2-7 | TRBV7-9 | ASSLAVAYEQY
NA | TRBJ2-1 | TRBV6-5 | ASSLAGVSYNEQF
NA | TRBJ1-6 | TRBV5-1 | ASSFQGAFGSPLH
once | TRBJ1-1 | TRBV28 | ASSFRKGIEAF
NA | TRBJ2-1 | TRBV19 | ASTWTGWGEQF
few | TRBJ1-1 | TRBV5-4 | ASSFRKGIDTEAF
NA | TRBJ1-5 | TRBV6-4 | ASSDWDRGRGKSNQPQH
once | TRBJ1-2 | TRBV30 | AGHQGIGVRGYT
once | TRBJ2-6 | TRBV11-2 | ASSPRGAGANVLT
NA | TRBJ2-1 | TRBV5-4 | ASSLSSGTYNEQF
NA | TRBJ2-2 | TRBV4-2 | ASSEARGTTLTGELF
NA | TRBJ1-2 | TRBV6-4 | ASSEVPGYGYT
once | TRBJ2-2 | TRBV11-2 | ASSLEARGELF
NA | TRBJ1-1 | TRBV29-1 | SVAETGGDEAF
NA | TRBJ1-5 | TRBV15 | ATSVGSNQPQH
few | TRBJ1-1 | TRBV29-1 | SVDLRGAGTEAF
once | TRBJ2-7 | TRBV10-2 | ASSGGLAGFSYEQY
NA | TRBJ1-2 | TRBV28 | ASSPYRGRDYGYT
NA | TRBJ1-5 | TRBV4-2 | ASSQESKQPQH
once | TRBJ2-3 | TRBV19 | ASKVSGGDATDTQY
NA | TRBJ2-3 | TRBV29-1 | SVTSGLGLEAQY